The subject of this entry is one T cell receptor beta chain. No antigen is known for it. Germline loops: CDR1 GTSNPN, CDR2 SVGIG (reference sequence). The CDR3 is made up of 14 amino acids. V lost 5 bases and J lost 7, with 17 bases in between. The data are from a study of cytomegalovirus exposure and HLA in healthy donors. Study-level background: An earlier analysis found 110 million or so unique TCR beta sequences from approximately 200 million T cells. Study outcomes and limitations: One variant, a missense change in DCLRE1C, was linked in a later analysis to TCR beta V- and J-gene trimming. CMV serostatus was the only recorded immune exposure for donors.

The PCR used 60 Vbeta and 13 Jbeta primers. Measured with immunoSEQ multiplex PCR; TCRdb has only the in-frame clones, and not every one. The ten most abundant clones cover under 2.5% of a sample with 160,000 or so clones. Input material: PBMCs. The TCR sequence derives from a man aged 25-45 years in good health and CMV-seronegative. The chain combines TRBV30 with TRBJ1-4, with D uncertain. Written as DNA, the CDR3 is TGTGCCTGGTCGGACGCCAAAAGCGGTGAAAAACTGTTTTTT. Translation gives CAWSDAKSGEKLFF.